The TCR beta chain under discussion was sequenced for a study of control samples from healthy donors and cancer patients. TCRdb's table, derived via immunoSEQ multiplex PCR, lists solely in-frame clones and lacks some. This repertoire shows about 58,000 clones, around 89% found once; its top ten account for around 5.4%. Deletions cut 1 base from V and 5 bases from J, with 11 bases between. Germline V lookup: CDR1 SEHNR, CDR2 FQNEAQ (reference sequence). This CDR3 spans 14 amino acids. The specimen sequenced was PBMCs. The receptor comes from a man between 60 and 70 years old with colorectal cancer. The chain carries TRBV7-9 and TRBJ1-1, with D perhaps TRBD1 (6 bases). Here the CDR3 DNA reads TGTGCCAGCAGCTTAGAAGGGGGAAGGACTGAAGCTTTCTTT. Its translation: CASSLEGGRTEAFF.